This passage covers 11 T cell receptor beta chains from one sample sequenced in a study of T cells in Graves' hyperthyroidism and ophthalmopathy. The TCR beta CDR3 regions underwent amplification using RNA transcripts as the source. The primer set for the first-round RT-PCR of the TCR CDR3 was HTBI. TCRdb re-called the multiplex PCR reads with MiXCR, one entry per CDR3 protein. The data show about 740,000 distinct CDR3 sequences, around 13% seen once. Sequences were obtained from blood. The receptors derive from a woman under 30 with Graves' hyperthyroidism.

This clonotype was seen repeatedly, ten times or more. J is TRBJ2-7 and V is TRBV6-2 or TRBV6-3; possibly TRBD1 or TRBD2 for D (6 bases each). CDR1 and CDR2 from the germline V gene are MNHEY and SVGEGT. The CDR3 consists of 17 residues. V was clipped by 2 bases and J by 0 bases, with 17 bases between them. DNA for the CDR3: TGTGCCAGCAGTTACAGGAGGGACAATTGGAGCTCCTACGAGCAGTACTTC. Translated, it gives CASSYRRDNWSSYEQYF.

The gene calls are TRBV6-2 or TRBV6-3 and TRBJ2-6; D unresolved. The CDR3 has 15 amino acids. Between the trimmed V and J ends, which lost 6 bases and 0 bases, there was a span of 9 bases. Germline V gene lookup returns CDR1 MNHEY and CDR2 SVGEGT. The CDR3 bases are TGTGCCAGCAGCCCCACGTTCTCTGGGGCCAACGTCCTGACTTTC. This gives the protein CASSPTFSGANVLTF.

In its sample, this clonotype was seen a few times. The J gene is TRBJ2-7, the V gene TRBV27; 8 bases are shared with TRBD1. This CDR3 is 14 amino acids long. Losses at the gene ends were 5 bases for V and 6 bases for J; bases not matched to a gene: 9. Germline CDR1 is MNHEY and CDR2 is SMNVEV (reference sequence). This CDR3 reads CASSDYRGLSEQYF. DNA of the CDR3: TGTGCCAGCAGTGATTACAGGGGGTTGAGCGAGCAGTACTTC.

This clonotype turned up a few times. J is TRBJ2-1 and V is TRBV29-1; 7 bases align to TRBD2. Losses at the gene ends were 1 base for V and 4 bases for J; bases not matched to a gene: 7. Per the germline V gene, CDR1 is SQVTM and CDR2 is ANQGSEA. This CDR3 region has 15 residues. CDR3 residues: CSVEGGTTSYNEQFF. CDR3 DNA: TGCAGCGTTGAAGGGGGGACTACAAGTTACAATGAGCAGTTCTTC.

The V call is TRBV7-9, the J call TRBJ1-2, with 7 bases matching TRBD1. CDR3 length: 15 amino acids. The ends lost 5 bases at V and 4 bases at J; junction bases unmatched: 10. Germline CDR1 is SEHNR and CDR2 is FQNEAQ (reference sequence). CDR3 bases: TGTGCCAGCAGCCCAACCGGGACAGACCCCTATGGCTACACCTTC. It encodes CASSPTGTDPYGYTF.

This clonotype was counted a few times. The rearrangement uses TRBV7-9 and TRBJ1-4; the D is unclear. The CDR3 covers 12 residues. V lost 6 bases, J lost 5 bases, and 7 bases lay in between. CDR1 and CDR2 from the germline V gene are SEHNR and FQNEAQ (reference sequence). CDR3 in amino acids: CASRAQNEKLFF. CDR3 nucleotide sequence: TGTGCCAGCAGGGCCCAAAATGAAAAACTGTTTTTT.

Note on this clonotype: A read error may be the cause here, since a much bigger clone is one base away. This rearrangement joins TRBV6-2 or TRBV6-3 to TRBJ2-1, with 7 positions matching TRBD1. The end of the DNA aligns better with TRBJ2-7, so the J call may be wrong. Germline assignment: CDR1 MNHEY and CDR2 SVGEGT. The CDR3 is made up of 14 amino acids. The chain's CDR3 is CASSRVTGLNEQYF. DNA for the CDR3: TGTGCCAGCAGTAGGGTGACAGGGTTGAATGAGCAGTACTTC.

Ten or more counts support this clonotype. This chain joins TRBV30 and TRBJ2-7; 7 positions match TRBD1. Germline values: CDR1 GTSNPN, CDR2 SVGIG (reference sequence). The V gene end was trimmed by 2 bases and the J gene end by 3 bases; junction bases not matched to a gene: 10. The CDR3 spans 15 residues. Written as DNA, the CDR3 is TGTGCCTGGAGTCTCCGGGACAGTTTCTACTACGAGCAGTACTTC. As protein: CAWSLRDSFYYEQYF.

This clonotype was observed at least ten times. CDR3 DNA sequence: TGTGCCAGCAGCTTAGCGGGGCAGGCCCCGGGGGGGCAGTATTTT. This encodes CASSLAGQAPGGQYF. This rearrangement joins TRBV7-2 to TRBJ2-3; 7 bases line up with TRBD2. V shed 0 bases and J 11 bases; nucleotides not matched to a gene: 11. Germline CDR1 reads SGHTA; CDR2 reads FQGNSA. CDR3 length equals 15 residues.

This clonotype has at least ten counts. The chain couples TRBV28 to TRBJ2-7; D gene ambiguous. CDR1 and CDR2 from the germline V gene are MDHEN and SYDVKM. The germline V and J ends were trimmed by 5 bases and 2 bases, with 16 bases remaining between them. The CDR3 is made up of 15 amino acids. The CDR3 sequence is CASSPYSSPTYEQYF. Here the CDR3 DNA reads TGTGCCAGCAGTCCCTATTCTAGTCCCACCTACGAGCAGTACTTC.

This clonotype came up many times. CDR3 residues: CASSYPIRLAGTDTQYF. The CDR3 bases are TGTGCCAGCAGTTACCCTATACGGCTAGCGGGCACAGATACGCAGTATTTT. The gene calls are TRBV6-2 or TRBV6-3 and TRBJ2-3, with TRBD2 matching over 7 bases. J was trimmed by 1 base and V by 2 bases; bases with no gene match: 9. CDR1 is MNHEY and CDR2 is SVGEGT in the germline V gene. CDR3 length equals 17 residues.